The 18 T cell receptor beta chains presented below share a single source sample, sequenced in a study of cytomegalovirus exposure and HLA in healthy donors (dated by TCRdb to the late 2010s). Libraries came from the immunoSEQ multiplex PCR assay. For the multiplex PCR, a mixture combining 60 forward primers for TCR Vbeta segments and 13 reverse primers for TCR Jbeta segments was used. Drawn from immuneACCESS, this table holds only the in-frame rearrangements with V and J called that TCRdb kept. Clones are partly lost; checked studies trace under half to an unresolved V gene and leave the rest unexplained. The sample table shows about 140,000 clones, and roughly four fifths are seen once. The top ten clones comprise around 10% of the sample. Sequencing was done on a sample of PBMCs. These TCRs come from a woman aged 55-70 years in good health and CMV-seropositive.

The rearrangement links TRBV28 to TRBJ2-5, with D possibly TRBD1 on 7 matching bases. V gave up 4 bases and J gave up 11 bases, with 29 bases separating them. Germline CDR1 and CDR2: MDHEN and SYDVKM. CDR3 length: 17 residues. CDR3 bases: TGTGCCAGCAGTTCCCCCGGGCAGGGGGTTCCCTGGGGGGAGCAGTACTTC. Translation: CASSSPGQGVPWGEQYF.

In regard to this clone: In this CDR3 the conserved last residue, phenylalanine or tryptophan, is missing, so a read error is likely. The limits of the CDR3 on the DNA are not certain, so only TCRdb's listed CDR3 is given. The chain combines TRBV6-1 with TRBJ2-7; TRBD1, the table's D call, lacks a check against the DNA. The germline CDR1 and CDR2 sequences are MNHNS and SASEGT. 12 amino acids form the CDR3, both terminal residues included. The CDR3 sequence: CASSQGRDRVGY.

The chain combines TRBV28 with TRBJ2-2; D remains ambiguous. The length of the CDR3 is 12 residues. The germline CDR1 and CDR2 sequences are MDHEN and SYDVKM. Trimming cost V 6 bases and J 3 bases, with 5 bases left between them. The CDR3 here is CASSLHTGELFF. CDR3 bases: TGTGCCAGCAGCCTCCACACCGGGGAGCTGTTTTTT.

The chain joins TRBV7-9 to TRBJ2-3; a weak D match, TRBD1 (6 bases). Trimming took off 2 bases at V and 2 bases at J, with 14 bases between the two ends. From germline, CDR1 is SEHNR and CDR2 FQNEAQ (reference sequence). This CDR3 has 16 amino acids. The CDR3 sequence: CASSLIPQGPTDTQYF. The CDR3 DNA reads TGTGCCAGCAGCTTAATTCCTCAGGGGCCCACAGATACGCAGTATTTT.

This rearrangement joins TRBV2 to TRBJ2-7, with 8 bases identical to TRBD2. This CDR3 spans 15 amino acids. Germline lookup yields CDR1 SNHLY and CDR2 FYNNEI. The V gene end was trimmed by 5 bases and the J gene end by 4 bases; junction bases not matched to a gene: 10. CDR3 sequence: CASSLKSSSGYEQYF. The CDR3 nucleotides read TGTGCCAGCAGTCTGAAGTCGTCTAGCGGGTACGAGCAGTACTTC.

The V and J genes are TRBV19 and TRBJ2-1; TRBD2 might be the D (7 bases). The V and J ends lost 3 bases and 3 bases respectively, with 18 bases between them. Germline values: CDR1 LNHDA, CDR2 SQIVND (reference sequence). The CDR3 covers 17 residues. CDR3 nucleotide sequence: TGTGCCAGTAGTATGGGAGGGGGGGTAGCGTTCTACAATGAGCAGTTCTTC. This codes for CASSMGGGVAFYNEQFF.

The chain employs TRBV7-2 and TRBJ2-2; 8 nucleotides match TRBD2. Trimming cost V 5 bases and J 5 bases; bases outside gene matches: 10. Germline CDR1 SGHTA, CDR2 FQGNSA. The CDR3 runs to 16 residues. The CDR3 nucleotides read TGTGCCAGCAGCCCCCCTAGCGGGTTAAATACCGGGGAGCTGTTTTTT. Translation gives CASSPPSGLNTGELFF.

The CDR3 sequence: CASSSGALNYGYTF. The CDR3 coding sequence is TGTGCCAGCAGTTCGGGAGCCCTTAACTATGGCTACACCTTC. J is TRBJ1-2 and V is TRBV6-5; D is unresolved. Germline V CDR1 and CDR2: MNHEY, SVGAGI. The V gene lost 4 bases and the J gene lost 1 base, with 10 bases spanning the gap. The length of the CDR3 is 14 residues.

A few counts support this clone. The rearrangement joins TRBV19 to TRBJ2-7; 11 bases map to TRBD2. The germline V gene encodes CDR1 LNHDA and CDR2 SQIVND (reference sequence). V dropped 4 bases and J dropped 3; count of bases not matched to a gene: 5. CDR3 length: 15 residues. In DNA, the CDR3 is TGTGCCAGTAGTAAGTCTAGCGGGGGGCTCTACGAGCAGTACTTC. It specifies CASSKSSGGLYEQYF.

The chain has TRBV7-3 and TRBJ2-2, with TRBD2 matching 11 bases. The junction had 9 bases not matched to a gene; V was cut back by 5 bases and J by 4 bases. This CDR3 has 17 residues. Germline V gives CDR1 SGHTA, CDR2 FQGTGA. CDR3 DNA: TGTGCCAGCAGCCCCGGGACTAGCGGAGCAGTCACCGGGGAGCTGTTTTTT. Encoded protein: CASSPGTSGAVTGELFF.

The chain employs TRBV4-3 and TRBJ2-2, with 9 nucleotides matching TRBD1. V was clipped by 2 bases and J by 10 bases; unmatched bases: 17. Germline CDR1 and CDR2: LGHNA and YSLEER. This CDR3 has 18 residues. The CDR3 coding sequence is TGCGCCAGCAGCCAACCCCGGGGGAGGACAGGGGTAAACGAGGAGCTGTTTTTT. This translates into CASSQPRGRTGVNEELFF.

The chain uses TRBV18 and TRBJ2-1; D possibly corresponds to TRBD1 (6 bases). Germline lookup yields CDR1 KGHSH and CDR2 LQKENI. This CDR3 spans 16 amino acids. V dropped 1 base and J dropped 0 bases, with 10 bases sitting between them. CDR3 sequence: CASSPRDTSSYNEQFF. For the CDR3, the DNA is TGTGCCAGCTCACCACGGGACACCAGCTCCTACAATGAGCAGTTCTTC.

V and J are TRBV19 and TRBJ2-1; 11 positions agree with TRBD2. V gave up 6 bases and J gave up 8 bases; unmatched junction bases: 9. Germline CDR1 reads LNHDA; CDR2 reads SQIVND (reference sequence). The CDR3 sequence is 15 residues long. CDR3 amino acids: CASRLISGRADEQFF. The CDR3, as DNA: TGTGCCAGTAGGCTGATTAGCGGGAGGGCGGATGAGCAGTTCTTC.

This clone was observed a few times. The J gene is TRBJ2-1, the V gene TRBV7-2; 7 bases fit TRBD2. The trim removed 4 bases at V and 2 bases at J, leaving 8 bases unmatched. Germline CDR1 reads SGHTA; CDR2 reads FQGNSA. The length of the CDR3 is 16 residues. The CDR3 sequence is CASSSLPSGTYNEQFF. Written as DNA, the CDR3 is TGTGCCAGCAGCTCACTCCCAAGCGGGACCTACAATGAGCAGTTCTTC.

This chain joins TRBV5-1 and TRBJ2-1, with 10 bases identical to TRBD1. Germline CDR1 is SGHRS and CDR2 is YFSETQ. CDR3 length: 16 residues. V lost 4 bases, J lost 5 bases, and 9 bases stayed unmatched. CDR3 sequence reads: CASSPTGGPLNNEQFF. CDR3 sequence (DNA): TGCGCCAGCAGCCCGACAGGGGGCCCCCTCAACAATGAGCAGTTCTTC.

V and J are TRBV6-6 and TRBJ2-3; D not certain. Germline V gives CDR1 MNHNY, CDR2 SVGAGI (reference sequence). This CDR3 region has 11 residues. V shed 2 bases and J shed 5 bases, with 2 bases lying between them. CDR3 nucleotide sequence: TGTGCCAGCAGTTACCGAGATACGCAGTATTTT. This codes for CASSYRDTQYF.

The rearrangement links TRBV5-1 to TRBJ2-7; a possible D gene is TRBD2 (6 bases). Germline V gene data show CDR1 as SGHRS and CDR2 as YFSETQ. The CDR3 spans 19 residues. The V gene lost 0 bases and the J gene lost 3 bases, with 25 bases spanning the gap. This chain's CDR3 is CASSLAGTLPFVGLYEQYF. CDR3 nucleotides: TGCGCCAGCAGCTTGGCCGGGACTCTTCCCTTCGTGGGTCTCTACGAGCAGTACTTC.

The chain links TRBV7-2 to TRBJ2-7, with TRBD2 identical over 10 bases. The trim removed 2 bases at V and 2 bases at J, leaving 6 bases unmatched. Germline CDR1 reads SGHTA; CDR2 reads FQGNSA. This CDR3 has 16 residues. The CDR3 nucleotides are TGTGCCAGCAGCTTATCTTTAGCGGGAGGTCCCTACGAGCAGTACTTC. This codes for CASSLSLAGGPYEQYF.